This T cell receptor (beta chain) was obtained from a study of blood T cell repertoires in COVID-19. CDR3 length equals 15 residues. Trimming removed 3 bases from V and 0 bases from J; junction bases left unmatched: 3. The germline V gene has CDR1 LNHDA and CDR2 SQIVND (reference sequence). The table came from immunoSEQ multiplex PCR; TCRdb's copy has only in-frame clones and leaves some out. Here the sample spans over 45,000 clones, about 89% being singletons. V is TRBV19 and J is TRBJ2-7; 9 positions agree with TRBD2. The clonotype comes from a woman aged 55-70 years with active or convalescent COVID-19. Source material: peripheral blood. In nucleotides, the CDR3 is TGTGCCAGTAGTATGACTAGCGGTAGCTCCTACGAGCAGTACTTC. It encodes CASSMTSGSSYEQYF. Full variable domain (remainder filled in from reference TRBV19 and TRBJ2-7): DGGITQSPKYLFRKEGQNVTLSCEQNLNHDAMYWYRQDPGQGLRLIYYSQIVNDFQKGDIAEGYSVSREKKESFPLTVTSAQKNPTAFYLCASSMTSGSSYEQYFGPGTRLTVT.